A selection of T cell receptor beta chains follows, all from one sample in a study of cytomegalovirus exposure and HLA in healthy donors. Repertoires were generated with immunoSEQ multiplex PCR, while TCRdb's copy carries only in-frame clones and drops some. The sample consists of about 210,000 clones, 60% to 80% of them appearing once. Material: PBMCs. These receptors originate from a male donor in good health and CMV-seronegative. The CDR3 runs from the conserved cysteine through the conserved F or W. D genes are given only for firm matches. Rows give clone size only sometimes, using once, few, many, or a class for an expanded clone.

v_gene,abundance,d_gene,j_gene,CDR3aa,CDR3nt
TRBV18,-,-,TRBJ1-3,CASSADSFGNTIYF,TGTGCCAGCTCGGCGGACAGTTTTGGAAACACCATATATTTT
TRBV9,-,TRBD1,TRBJ2-7,CANRTGTDKLYEQYF,TGTGCCAACAGGACCGGGACAGATAAACTCTACGAGCAGTACTTC
TRBV6-1,-,-,TRBJ1-1,CASRVGPGGTEAFF,TGTGCCAGCAGGGTAGGTCCGGGGGGGACTGAAGCTTTCTTT
TRBV5-4,-,-,TRBJ2-1,CASSLGFWEAGFNEQFF,TGTGCCAGCAGCTTGGGGTTTTGGGAGGCGGGATTCAATGAGCAGTTCTTC
TRBV27,-,-,TRBJ2-7,CASSQADRSYEQYF,TGTGCCAGCAGCCAAGCGGACAGATCCTACGAGCAGTACTTC
TRBV2,few,TRBD1,TRBJ1-3,CASRVGTDTGNTIYF,TGTGCCAGCAGGGTGGGGACAGATACTGGAAACACCATATATTTT
TRBV15,once,TRBD1,TRBJ1-1,CATSRGTGGNTEAFF,TGTGCCACCAGCAGAGGGACAGGGGGTAACACTGAAGCTTTCTTT
TRBV6-5,-,-,TRBJ1-6,CASSYSGLSPLHF,TGTGCCAGCAGTTACTCGGGGCTCTCACCCCTCCACTTT
TRBV4-2,-,-,TRBJ2-5,CATSQGGETQYF,TGTGCCACATCACAGGGCGGCGAGACCCAGTACTTC
TRBV2,-,-,TRBJ1-5,CASSGERRDGNQPQHF,TGTGCCAGCAGTGGGGAGAGGCGGGACGGCAATCAGCCCCAGCATTTT
TRBV2,few,-,TRBJ2-5,CASSPSGSPQETQYF,TGTGCCAGCAGTCCTTCAGGCAGCCCCCAAGAGACCCAGTACTTC
TRBV7-3,-,-,TRBJ1-1,CASSSPNTEAFF,TGTGCCAGCAGCTCCCCAAACACTGAAGCTTTCTTT
TRBV30,-,-,TRBJ2-5,CAWSLASWQETQYF,TGTGCCTGGAGTTTGGCTAGCTGGCAAGAGACCCAGTACTTC
TRBV28,-,TRBD1,TRBJ1-2,CASSLGTGDGYTF,TGTGCCAGCAGTTTAGGGACAGGGGATGGCTACACCTTC
TRBV5-1,-,-,TRBJ2-7,CASRREAGRYEQYF,TGCGCCAGCAGAAGAGAGGCAGGGCGCTACGAGCAGTACTTC
TRBV7-9,-,TRBD2,TRBJ2-5,CASSLSLAGNQETQYF,TGTGCCAGCAGCTTAAGCCTAGCGGGGAACCAAGAGACCCAGTACTTC
TRBV5-4,-,TRBD1,TRBJ2-7,CASSLGTGASPSYEQYF,TGTGCCAGCAGCTTGGGGACAGGGGCCTCGCCTTCCTACGAGCAGTACTTC
TRBV25-1,-,-,TRBJ2-7,CASSSGGSYEQYF,TGTGCCAGCAGTAGCGGCGGCTCCTACGAGCAGTACTTC
TRBV9,once,TRBD1,TRBJ1-6,CASSAGGTGGSPLHF,TGTGCCAGCAGCGCCGGCGGGACAGGTGGTTCACCCCTCCACTTT
TRBV5-4,-,-,TRBJ1-4,CASSRGGGTATNEKLFF,TGTGCCAGCAGCCGGGGTGGGGGGACTGCAACTAATGAAAAACTGTTTTTT
TRBV5-6,-,TRBD2,TRBJ2-3,CASSRGLAGFGTDTQYF,TGTGCCAGCAGCCGCGGACTAGCGGGATTTGGAACAGATACGCAGTATTTT
TRBV5-6,-,-,TRBJ2-3,CASSRKQGPSTDTQYF,TGTGCCAGCAGCCGAAAACAGGGCCCTAGCACAGATACGCAGTATTTT
TRBV5-1,-,TRBD2,TRBJ2-3,CASSLLPASGSTDTQYF,TGCGCCAGCAGCTTGCTCCCGGCTAGCGGGAGTACAGATACGCAGTATTTT
TRBV5-4,-,TRBD2,TRBJ2-7,CASSLSGVDEQYF,TGTGCCAGCAGCTTGAGCGGGGTAGACGAGCAGTACTTC